Listed here is a single T cell receptor beta chain. Its antigen remains unidentified. This sample was included in a study of OX40 agonist ivuxolimab in advanced cancers. Turning to the study itself: Six ivuxolimab dose levels, 0.01 to 10 mg/kg, were given intravenously every 2 weeks. At approximately 83% male, the cohort had a mean age of about 55 years, ranging from about 23 to 79.

Losses at the gene ends were 10 bases for V and 6 bases for J; bases not matched to a gene: 12. This CDR3 region has 16 residues. Germline CDR1 is WSHSY and CDR2 is SAAADI. Profiled with immunoSEQ multiplex PCR; TCRdb holds only in-frame clones, not every one. The table shows over 5,500 clones, with over 75% occurring only once. Study-level findings and limits: CD8+ T cells averaged more expanded clones than CD4+.

The TCR sequence derives from an adult with an advanced solid tumor such as melanoma, head and neck, liver or kidney cancer. Sequenced here: CD4+ or CD8+ T cells sorted from blood, sampled in a trial of the OX40 agonist ivuxolimab. The chain is built from TRBV10-2 and TRBJ2-2, with 12 positions matching TRBD2. This CDR3 is CATATLRTSGAGELFF. CDR3 DNA: TGCGCCACCGCGACACTTCGGACTAGCGGGGCCGGGGAGCTGTTTTTT.